The following is a T cell receptor beta chain sequence with its context. In germline, CDR1 is SGDLS, CDR2 YYNGEE. This CDR3 spans 14 amino acids. Trimming pared 0 bases from V and 2 bases from J, leaving 9 bases between. The record originates from a study of CD8 T cells in Susac syndrome. RNA in amounts of roughly 0.5 to 1 ug was reverse transcribed with random hexamers. TCRdb called the immunoSEQ multiplex PCR reads again in MiXCR, with one record for every CDR3 protein. Here the sample spans fewer than 200,000 distinct CDR3 sequences, about 95% being singletons. The specimen sequenced was CD8+ T cells from PBMCs. The receptor was isolated from a human donor with multiple sclerosis. The chain links TRBV9 to TRBJ2-7; D call uncertain. CDR3 region: CASSVGGETYEQYF. For the CDR3, the DNA is TGTGCCAGCAGCGTAGGTGGGGAAACCTACGAGCAGTACTTC.